These 16 T cell receptor beta chains originate from one sample sequenced in a study of control samples from healthy donors and cancer patients. Using immunoSEQ multiplex PCR, the repertoire was profiled, and TCRdb retains in-frame clones only, with some absent. The sample records around 100,000 clones, roughly nine tenths being singletons. Sequencing was performed on blood. The receptors shown here come from a woman aged 70 to 79 in good health.

This rearrangement joins TRBV13 to TRBJ2-5; no firm D call. Germline V gene data show CDR1 as PRHDT and CDR2 as FYEKMQ (reference sequence). The CDR3 sequence is 14 residues long. Trimming removed 3 bases at V and 2 bases at J, with 10 bases between. CDR3 DNA sequence: TGTGCCAGCAGCTTCGCCCAGATGCAAGAGACCCAGTACTTC. This codes for CASSFAQMQETQYF.

CDR3 loop: CATSLSTSTDTQYF. CDR3 DNA sequence: TGCGCCACCTCCTTATCGACTAGCACAGATACGCAGTATTTT. This sequence joins TRBV5-1 and TRBJ2-3; D remains ambiguous. The V end was cut by 9 bases, the J end by 0 bases, with 14 bases between. The CDR3 covers 14 residues. Per germline, CDR1 SGHRS and CDR2 YFSETQ. Supplemented by reference TRBV5-1 and TRBJ2-3, the full variable domain reads KAGVTQTPRYLIKTRGQQVTLSCSPISGHRSVSWYQQTPGQGLQFLFEYFSETQRNKGNFPGRFSGRQFSNSRSEMNVSTLELGDSALYLCATSLSTSTDTQYFGPGTRLTVL.

This rearrangement joins TRBV13 to TRBJ2-3; D is ambiguous. CDR1 is PRHDT and CDR2 is FYEKMQ in the germline V gene (reference sequence). Trimming cost V 7 bases and J 1 base, with 21 bases left between them. The CDR3 has 17 amino acids. This CDR3 reads CASTPRPSLSRTDTQYF. The CDR3 DNA sequence: TGTGCCAGCACCCCTCGTCCCTCGCTCTCTCGCACAGATACGCAGTATTTT. The full variable domain, its missing parts supplied by reference TRBV13 and TRBJ2-3, is AAGVIQSPRHLIKEKRETATLKCYPIPRHDTVYWYQQGPGQDPQFLISFYEKMQSDKGSIPDRFSAQQFSDYHSELNMSSLELGDSALYFCASTPRPSLSRTDTQYFGPGTRLTVL.

This rearrangement joins TRBV6-1 to TRBJ2-3; TRBD2 matches 8 bases. The V gene's germline CDR1 is MNHNS and CDR2 SASEGT. Trimming at V came to 3 bases and at J to 1 base, leaving 6 bases not matched to a gene. The CDR3 runs 16 residues. In nucleotides, the CDR3 is TGTGCCAGCAGTGATATAGCGGGGTCCGGCACAGATACGCAGTATTTT. This gives the protein CASSDIAGSGTDTQYF.

The CDR3, as DNA: TGCGCCAGCCATTGTCGTTCGCTTTATTCACCCCTCCACTTT. Translation gives CASHCRSLYSPLHF. The rearrangement links TRBV23-1 to TRBJ1-6; D not resolved. TRBV23-1 belongs to the ORF category, with a function that is uncertain. Deletions cut 8 bases from V and 8 bases from J, with 16 bases between. This CDR3 is built from 14 residues.

This chain joins TRBV30 and TRBJ1-1; D is uncertain. Trimming pared 3 bases from V and 4 bases from J, leaving 9 bases between. CDR1 and CDR2 (germline): GTSNPN, SVGIG (reference sequence). The CDR3 runs to 12 residues. The CDR3 bases are TGTGCCTGGAGGAGCCCCAGCACTGAAGCTTTCTTT. Translated, it gives CAWRSPSTEAFF.

The chain links TRBV5-1 to TRBJ2-5; D unresolved. This CDR3 region has 14 residues. Germline V gives CDR1 SGHRS, CDR2 YFSETQ. The V end lost 2 bases, the J end lost 2 bases, and 10 bases lay between the germline ends. The CDR3 reads CASSFVGEQETQYF. CDR3 nucleotides: TGCGCCAGCAGCTTTGTTGGCGAACAAGAGACCCAGTACTTC. Full variable domain (rest looked up from reference TRBV5-1 and TRBJ2-5): KAGVTQTPRYLIKTRGQQVTLSCSPISGHRSVSWYQQTPGQGLQFLFEYFSETQRNKGNFPGRFSGRQFSNSRSEMNVSTLELGDSALYLCASSFVGEQETQYFGPGTRLLVL.

The rearrangement links TRBV30 to TRBJ2-2; D is perhaps TRBD2 (6 bases). The V end lost 7 bases, the J end lost 0 bases, and 12 bases lay between the germline ends. This CDR3 comprises 14 residues. Germline values: CDR1 GTSNPN, CDR2 SVGIG (reference sequence). The CDR3 DNA follows: TGTGCCTCCTTATCTAGCGCGAACACCGGGGAGCTGTTTTTT. It is translated as CASLSSANTGELFF. Drawing the rest from reference TRBV30 and TRBJ2-2, the complete variable domain is SQTIHQWPATLVQPVGSPLSLECTVEGTSNPNLYWYRQAAGRGLQLLFYSVGIGQISSEVPQNLSASRPQDRQFILSSKKLLLSDSGFYLCASLSSANTGELFFGEGSRLTVL.

This clone has just one count. The chain is built from TRBV19 and TRBJ1-1; D uncertain. V gave up 3 bases and J gave up 4 bases, with 9 bases separating them. CDR3 size: 13 residues. The germline V gene encodes CDR1 LNHDA and CDR2 SQIVND (reference sequence). This chain's CDR3 is CASSIRLRTEAFF. As DNA, the CDR3 is TGTGCCAGTAGTATCAGGTTGCGCACTGAAGCTTTCTTT.

V usage is TRBV7-8 and J usage is TRBJ1-2; a possible D gene is TRBD1 (6 bases). Germline loops: CDR1 SGHVS, CDR2 FQNEAQ. The CDR3 covers 15 residues. Between the trimmed V and J ends, which lost 2 bases and 3 bases, there was a span of 13 bases. The CDR3 sequence is CASSLRGGLDYGYTF. For the CDR3, the DNA is TGTGCCAGCAGCTTAAGGGGGGGATTGGACTATGGCTACACCTTC.

This chain connects TRBV7-2 to TRBJ2-7; D possibly corresponds to TRBD2 (5 bases). Germline CDR1 SGHTA, CDR2 FQGNSA. With 2 bases removed from V and 2 bases from J, the gap between germline ends came to 10 bases. The CDR3 runs 14 residues. CDR3 nucleotide sequence: TGTGCCAGCAGCTTAAGAGGGTATCCCTACGAGCAGTACTTC. It yields the protein CASSLRGYPYEQYF.

The chain links TRBV6-5 to TRBJ2-7; 9 bases agree with TRBD1. Germline V gene data show CDR1 as MNHEY and CDR2 as SVGAGI. This CDR3 region has 13 residues. V shed 6 bases and J 4 bases; nucleotides not matched to a gene: 4. The CDR3 reads CASRAGTGYEQYF. As DNA, the CDR3 is TGTGCCAGCAGAGCCGGGACAGGGTACGAGCAGTACTTC.

About this clone: An end of the junction differs from the germline gene, which may be a read error. The chain links TRBV5-6 to TRBJ1-2; a possible D gene is TRBD1 (5 bases). In germline, CDR1 is SGHDT, CDR2 YYEEEE. The CDR3 is 14 amino acids. The CDR3 DNA reads TGTGCCCGCAGCCCCCCGGGGCAGGTCTATGGCTACACCTTC. It codes for CARSPPGQVYGYTF. Complete variable domain (other parts from reference TRBV5-6 and TRBJ1-2): DAGVTQSPTHLIKTRGQQVTLRCSPKSGHDTVSWYQQALGQGPQFIFQYYEEEERQRGNFPDRFSGHQFPNYSSELNVNALLLGDSALYLCARSPPGQVYGYTFGSGTRLTVV.

The chain recombines TRBV15 with TRBJ2-2; TRBD1 matches 10 bases. The germline gives CDR1 LNHNV, CDR2 YYDKDF (reference sequence). V trimming: 4 bases; J trimming: 3 bases; junction bases outside the gene matches: 5. This CDR3 has 16 residues. CDR3 amino acids: CATSIPGTGDTGELFF. CDR3 bases: TGTGCCACCAGCATTCCCGGGACAGGGGACACCGGGGAGCTGTTTTTT. Together with reference TRBV15 and TRBJ2-2, the CDR3 gives the full variable domain: DAMVIQNPRYQVTQFGKPVTLSCSQTLNHNVMYWYQQKSSQAPKLLFHYYDKDFNNEADTPDNFQSRRPNTSFCFLDIRSPGLGDTAMYLCATSIPGTGDTGELFFGEGSRLTVL.

This chain uses TRBV5-1 with TRBJ1-1; 10 bases are a match to TRBD1. Germline CDR1 and CDR2: SGHRS and YFSETQ. After removal of 4 bases from V and 3 bases from J, the junction contained 6 bases not matched to a gene. CDR3 length: 15 residues. The CDR3 sequence: CASSLDGQGDTEAFF. The DNA of the CDR3 is TGCGCCAGCAGCCTTGATGGACAGGGGGACACTGAAGCTTTCTTT.

The chain couples TRBV5-4 to TRBJ2-1; 9 nucleotides line up with TRBD2. Germline V gives CDR1 SGHNT, CDR2 YYREEE (reference sequence). J gave up 6 bases and V 4 bases, and 14 bases lay outside the gene matches. CDR3 length: 17 amino acids. The DNA for the CDR3 is TGTGCCAGCAGCCCGAAAGGGGATAGCGGGAGTGTCAATGAGCAGTTCTTC. Its translation: CASSPKGDSGSVNEQFF. The full variable domain, completed using reference TRBV5-4 and TRBJ2-1, is ETGVTQSPTHLIKTRGQQVTLRCSSQSGHNTVSWYQQALGQGPQFIFQYYREEENGRGNFPPRFSGLQFPNYSSELNVNALELDDSALYLCASSPKGDSGSVNEQFFGPGTRLTVL.